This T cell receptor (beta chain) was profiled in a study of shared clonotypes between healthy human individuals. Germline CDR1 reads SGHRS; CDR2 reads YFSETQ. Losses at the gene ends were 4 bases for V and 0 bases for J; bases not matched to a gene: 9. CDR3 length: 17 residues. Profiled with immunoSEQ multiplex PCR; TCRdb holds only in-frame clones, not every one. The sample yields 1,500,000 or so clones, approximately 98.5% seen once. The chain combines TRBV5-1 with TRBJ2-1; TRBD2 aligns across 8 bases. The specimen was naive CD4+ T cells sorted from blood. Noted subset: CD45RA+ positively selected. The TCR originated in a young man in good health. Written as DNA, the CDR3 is TGCGCCAGCAGCATGCCCCAGCGGGAGTTCTCCTACAATGAGCAGTTCTTC. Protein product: CASSMPQREFSYNEQFF. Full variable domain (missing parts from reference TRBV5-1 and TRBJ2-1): KAGVTQTPRYLIKTRGQQVTLSCSPISGHRSVSWYQQTPGQGLQFLFEYFSETQRNKGNFPGRFSGRQFSNSRSEMNVSTLELGDSALYLCASSMPQREFSYNEQFFGPGTRLTVL.